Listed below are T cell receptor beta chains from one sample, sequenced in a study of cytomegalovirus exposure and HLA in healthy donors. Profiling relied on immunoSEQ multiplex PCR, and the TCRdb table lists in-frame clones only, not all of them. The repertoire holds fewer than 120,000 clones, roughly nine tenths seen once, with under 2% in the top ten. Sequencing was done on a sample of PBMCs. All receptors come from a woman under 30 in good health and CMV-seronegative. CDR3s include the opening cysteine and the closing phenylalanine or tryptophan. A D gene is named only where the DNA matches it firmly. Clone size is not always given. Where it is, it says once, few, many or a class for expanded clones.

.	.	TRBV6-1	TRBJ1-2	TGTGCCAGCAGTGAAAACACAGAATATTTCTATGGCTACACCTTC	CASSENTEYFYGYTF
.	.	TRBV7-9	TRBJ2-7	TGTGCCAGCAGCATAGAACAGGGAGCTTCCACCTACGAGCAGTACTTC	CASSIEQGASTYEQYF
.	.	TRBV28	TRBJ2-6	TGTGCCAGCGGATACGCCTTACGGGGGACCGGGGCCAACGTCCTGACTTTC	CASGYALRGTGANVLTF
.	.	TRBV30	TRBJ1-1	TGTGCCTGGGTGGCGGGCATTGAAGCTTTCTTT	CAWVAGIEAFF
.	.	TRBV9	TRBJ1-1	TGTGCCAGCTCCACAGCGAACACTGAAGCTTTCTTT	CASSTANTEAFF
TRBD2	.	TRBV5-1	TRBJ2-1	TGCGCCAGCAGCCGAACTAGCGACGAAACTCAGTTCTTC	CASSRTSDETQFF
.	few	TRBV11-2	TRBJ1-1	TGTGCCAGCAGCTTAGGGCGCAGGGATAAGAACACTGAAGCTTTCTTT	CASSLGRRDKNTEAFF
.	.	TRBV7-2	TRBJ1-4	TGTGCCAGCAGCCGACGGGAGGGTTTAAGGGAAAAACTGTTTTTT	CASSRREGLREKLFF
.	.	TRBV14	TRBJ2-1	TGTGCCAGCAGCCAAGACAGGGCAAGCGAGCAGTTCTTC	CASSQDRASEQFF
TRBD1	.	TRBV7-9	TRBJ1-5	TGTGCCAGCAGCCTGGCGGGGCAGGGGGTGCATCAGCCCCAGCATTTT	CASSLAGQGVHQPQHF
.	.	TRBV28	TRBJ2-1	TGTGCCAGCAGCCCCCAGGATGAGCAGTTCTTC	CASSPQDEQFF
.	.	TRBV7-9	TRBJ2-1	TGTGCCAGCAGCTCTCCGATAGCTGACTACAATGAGCAGTTCTTC	CASSSPIADYNEQFF
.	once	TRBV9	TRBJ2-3	TGTGCCAGCAGCGCCCGGGTCCTTTCGGTCTACACAGATACGCAGTATTTT	CASSARVLSVYTDTQYF
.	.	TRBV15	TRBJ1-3	TGTGCCACCAGCAGAGCGGATGGGGCGTCTGGAAACACCATATATTTT	CATSRADGASGNTIYF
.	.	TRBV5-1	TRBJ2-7	TGCGCCAGCAGCGCCACCTCTCTAGGGGTTGGCTACGAGCAGTACTTC	CASSATSLGVGYEQYF
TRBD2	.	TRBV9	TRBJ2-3	TGTGCCAGCAGCGTACTCCCCCGGGGCGGGAGAACAGATACGCAGTATTTT	CASSVLPRGGRTDTQYF
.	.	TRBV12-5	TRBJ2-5	TGTGCTACCCTCGTCGTCCGCACAGGGTACCAAGAGACCCAGTACTTC	CATLVVRTGYQETQYF
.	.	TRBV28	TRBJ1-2	TGTGCCAGCAGGCAACATCAGGGTTACGGCTACACCTTC	CASRQHQGYGYTF
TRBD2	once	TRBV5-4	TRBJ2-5	TGTGCCAGCAGCTCGACTAGCGGGAGGGCAGGGGAGACCCAGTACTTC	CASSSTSGRAGETQYF
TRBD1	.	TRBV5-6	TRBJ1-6	TGTGCCAGCAGCTTTGCTCAGGGGGTATATTCACCCCTCCACTTT	CASSFAQGVYSPLHF
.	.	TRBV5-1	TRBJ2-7	TGCGCCAGCAGCTTACAGGTCGAGCAGTACTTC	CASSLQVEQYF
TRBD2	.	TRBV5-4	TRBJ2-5	TGTGCCAGCAGCTCTAGCGGGGGGGTAGGGGAGACCCAGTACTTC	CASSSSGGVGETQYF
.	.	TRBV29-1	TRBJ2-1	TGCAGCGTAAGGGGGGGCTCATCCTCCTACAATGAGCAGTTCTTC	CSVRGGSSSYNEQFF